Shown below are 26 T cell receptor beta chains from a single sample sequenced in a study of OX40 agonist ivuxolimab in advanced cancers. The assay was immunoSEQ multiplex PCR, and TCRdb's table has in-frame clones only and misses some. In the table there are some 82,000 clones, roughly nine tenths of which are singletons. The source was CD4+ or CD8+ T cells sorted from blood, collected in a trial of the OX40 agonist ivuxolimab. The receptors were gathered from an adult with an advanced solid tumor such as melanoma, head and neck, liver or kidney cancer.

V and J are TRBV28 and TRBJ2-1, with 8 nucleotides matching TRBD2. The CDR3 has 18 residues. Per germline, CDR1 MDHEN and CDR2 SYDVKM. With 8 bases clipped from V and 4 bases from J, the junction kept 19 bases outside the gene matches. The chain's CDR3 is CASHTSGQTDRWYNEQFF. CDR3 DNA: TGTGCCAGCCACACTAGCGGTCAAACTGATAGGTGGTACAATGAGCAGTTCTTC.

The chain combines TRBV30 with TRBJ1-3; TRBD1 agrees at 7 bases. The CDR3 totals 15 residues. The trim removed 1 base at V and 0 bases at J, leaving 3 bases unmatched. Germline lookup yields CDR1 GTSNPN and CDR2 SVGIG (reference sequence). The CDR3 is CAWSAGGSSGNTIYF. The CDR3 DNA sequence: TGTGCCTGGAGTGCAGGGGGGAGCTCTGGAAACACCATATATTTT.

This chain links TRBV9 with TRBJ2-1, with 14 bases fitting TRBD2. The germline V gene has CDR1 SGDLS and CDR2 YYNGEE. CDR3 length: 18 residues. The V segment lost 4 bases and the J segment 4 bases; nucleotides outside the gene matches: 10. DNA of the CDR3: TGTGCCAGCAGCACGTCCGGGACTAGCGGGAGAACATACAATGAGCAGTTCTTC. This sequence encodes CASSTSGTSGRTYNEQFF.

This chain links TRBV29-1 with TRBJ1-2; 9 nucleotides agree with TRBD1. The CDR3 spans 18 residues. After removal of 1 base from V and 2 bases from J, the junction contained 14 bases not matched to a gene. Germline V CDR1 and CDR2: SQVTM, ANQGSEA. The CDR3: CSVEGAGPGQGINYGYTF. In DNA form, the CDR3 reads TGCAGCGTTGAAGGGGCAGGGCCGGGACAGGGAATAAACTATGGCTACACCTTC.

A single count supports this clone. The chain uses TRBV7-3 and TRBJ2-1; TRBD2 might be the D (6 bases). V lost 4 bases to trimming and J lost 6 bases, with 13 bases between them. The CDR3 sequence is 14 residues long. Germline V CDR1 and CDR2: SGHTA, FQGTGA. The CDR3 DNA sequence: TGTGCCAGCAGCTCTCTGGTCGGGGGCAATGAGCAGTTCTTC. It specifies CASSSLVGGNEQFF.

The rearrangement uses TRBV28 and TRBJ1-4; no firm D call. V lost 2 bases to trimming and J lost 8 bases, with 9 bases between them. The CDR3 has 13 residues. Germline V CDR1 and CDR2: MDHEN, SYDVKM. The CDR3 sequence: CASSLRVGEKLFF. The CDR3 DNA follows: TGTGCCAGCAGTTTAAGGGTTGGCGAAAAACTGTTTTTT.

This rearrangement joins TRBV6-6 to TRBJ2-5; 10 nucleotides agree with TRBD1. Germline V lookup: CDR1 MNHNY, CDR2 SVGAGI (reference sequence). V lost 7 bases to trimming and J lost 3 bases; unmatched junction nucleotides: 5. This CDR3 comprises 14 residues. The CDR3 DNA sequence: TGTGCCAGCACCTGGACAGGGGGGAAAGAGACCCAGTACTTC. Protein sequence: CASTWTGGKETQYF.

This rearrangement joins TRBV28 to TRBJ2-2, with D unclear. The CDR3 length is 12 residues. V lost 5 bases and J lost 7, with 8 bases in between. Germline values: CDR1 MDHEN, CDR2 SYDVKM. In nucleotides, the CDR3 is TGTGCCAGCAGTCCGGCCCTCGGGGAGCTGTTTTTT. Protein sequence: CASSPALGELFF.

For the CDR3, the DNA is TGTGCCACCACTTCACACGGTACTAGCGGGAGAAATGAGCAGTTCTTC. This codes for CATTSHGTSGRNEQFF. The chain uses TRBV7-8 and TRBJ2-1; 11 nucleotides match TRBD2. Per germline, CDR1 SGHVS and CDR2 FQNEAQ. This CDR3 has 16 residues. V was pared by 10 bases and J by 7 bases, with 15 bases of the junction left unmatched.

CDR3 nucleotides: TGTGCCAGTAGTACCGGACTAGCGGGAGGGGGGGAGACCCAGTACTTC. This encodes CASSTGLAGGGETQYF. This rearrangement joins TRBV19 to TRBJ2-5; 15 nucleotides match TRBD2. Germline V gene sequence: CDR1 LNHDA, CDR2 SQIVND (reference sequence). The V gene end was trimmed by 4 bases and the J gene end by 5 bases; junction bases not matched to a gene: 5. The CDR3 is 16 residues long.

The CDR3 protein is CSVEYGRDGDEQYF. DNA of the CDR3: TGCAGCGTTGAATACGGGAGGGACGGCGACGAGCAGTACTTC. The chain employs TRBV29-1 and TRBJ2-7; TRBD2 aligns across 8 bases. This CDR3 comprises 14 residues. Per the germline V gene, CDR1 is SQVTM and CDR2 is ANQGSEA. J gave up 5 bases and V 2 bases, and 8 bases lay outside the gene matches.

The chain combines TRBV29-1 with TRBJ1-3, with 7 bases lining up with TRBD1. J gave up 2 bases and V 8 bases, and 3 bases lay outside the gene matches. There are 12 residues in the CDR3. Germline CDR1 and CDR2: SQVTM and ANQGSEA. The CDR3 protein is CSFTGAGNTIYF. Written as DNA, the CDR3 is TGCAGCTTCACAGGGGCTGGAAACACCATATATTTT.

V gene TRBV4-1 combines with J gene TRBJ1-3; D gene uncertain. From germline, CDR1 is MGHRA and CDR2 YSYEKL. V was cut by 1 base and J by 0 bases, with 13 bases left in between. This CDR3 has 17 residues. The CDR3 spells CASSQGRIRDSGNTIYF. The CDR3 region has the DNA TGCGCCAGCAGCCAAGGTCGGATACGAGACTCTGGAAACACCATATATTTT.

A word on this clone: Germline and junction disagree at one end, which may indicate a read error. V usage is TRBV10-3 and J usage is TRBJ2-1; 14 positions match TRBD2. CDR1 is ENHRY and CDR2 is SYGVKD in the germline V gene. The CDR3 is 16 amino acids. The CDR3 sequence is CAISGTSGSSYNEQFF. CDR3 bases: TGTGCCATAAGTGGGACTAGCGGGAGCTCCTACAATGAGCAGTTCTTC.

A single count supports this clone. The chain combines TRBV5-1 with TRBJ2-7; tentative D call: TRBD1 (6 bases). The CDR3 runs 15 residues. Germline V CDR1 and CDR2: SGHRS, YFSETQ. V was cut by 4 bases and J by 5 bases, with 19 bases left in between. In DNA form, the CDR3 reads TGCGCCAGCAGCGCGACCGGGACAACCACCCACGAGCAGTACTTC. Translated: CASSATGTTTHEQYF.

This chain uses TRBV2 with TRBJ1-1, with TRBD1 identical over 10 bases. CDR1 is SNHLY, CDR2 FYNNEI, per germline. Unmatched junction bases numbered 9, after V lost 11 bases and J lost 0 bases. The CDR3 sequence is 15 residues long. The CDR3 DNA is TGTGCCGGCCGGGGACAGGGGCCTCTGAACACTGAAGCTTTCTTT. Residues: CAGRGQGPLNTEAFF.

The gene calls are TRBV19 and TRBJ2-7; 9 bases align to TRBD2. Unmatched junction bases numbered 9, after V lost 5 bases and J lost 1 base. Germline loops: CDR1 LNHDA, CDR2 SQIVND (reference sequence). The CDR3 is made up of 16 amino acids. This CDR3 is CASSDIGLAYSYEQYF. The CDR3 DNA reads TGTGCCAGTAGTGACATTGGACTAGCGTATTCCTACGAGCAGTACTTC.

The chain links TRBV9 to TRBJ2-1; 7 nucleotides line up with TRBD2. This CDR3 comprises 12 residues. From germline, CDR1 is SGDLS and CDR2 YYNGEE. J gave up 14 bases and V 3 bases, and 8 bases lay outside the gene matches. CDR3 sequence: CASSAAGEGKFF. CDR3 sequence (DNA): TGTGCCAGCAGCGCCGCTGGGGAGGGGAAGTTCTTC.

A word on this clone: The sample contains more than one DNA sequence encoding this CDR3. This chain connects TRBV6-1 to TRBJ2-3; D may be TRBD2 (6 bases). The CDR3 length is 14 residues. V was trimmed by 5 bases and J by 3 bases, leaving 12 bases between them. Looked up from germline, CDR1 is MNHNS and CDR2 is SASEGT. This CDR3 is CASSSGGGTDTQYF. The CDR3 nucleotides are TGTGCCAGCAGTTCTGGGGGAGGTACAGATACGCAGTATTTT.

This clone was seen once. The chain uses TRBV5-1 and TRBJ1-4; D is perhaps TRBD1 (6 bases). CDR1 SGHRS and CDR2 YFSETQ come from the germline V gene. V was pared by 4 bases and J by 7 bases, with 20 bases between. The CDR3 runs to 16 residues. The CDR3 spells CASSPGSSRGGEKLFF. The CDR3 DNA follows: TGCGCCAGCAGCCCGGGGTCGTCCAGGGGAGGTGAAAAACTGTTTTTT. The full variable domain, its missing parts supplied by reference TRBV5-1 and TRBJ1-4, is KAGVTQTPRYLIKTRGQQVTLSCSPISGHRSVSWYQQTPGQGLQFLFEYFSETQRNKGNFPGRFSGRQFSNSRSEMNVSTLELGDSALYLCASSPGSSRGGEKLFFGSGTQLSVL.

CDR3 loop: CASSQGLTNYNEQFF. As DNA, the CDR3 is TGTGCCAGCAGCCAAGGGCTAACCAACTACAATGAGCAGTTCTTC. The chain combines TRBV14 with TRBJ2-1; no clear D gene. Trimming stripped 1 base from V and 3 bases from J, with 10 bases between. This CDR3 contains 15 residues. Germline V gene data show CDR1 as SGHDN and CDR2 as FVKESK. Supplemented by reference TRBV14 and TRBJ2-1, the full variable domain reads EAGVTQFPSHSVIEKGQTVTLRCDPISGHDNLYWYRRVMGKEIKFLLHFVKESKQDESGMPNNRFLAERTGGTYSTLKVQPAELEDSGVYFCASSQGLTNYNEQFFGPGTRLTVL.

The chain joins TRBV19 to TRBJ1-4; 9 nucleotides agree with TRBD1. V was clipped by 5 bases and J by 6 bases; unmatched bases: 4. The germline V gene has CDR1 LNHDA and CDR2 SQIVND (reference sequence). CDR3 length: 14 residues. CDR3 bases: TGTGCCAGTAGTCCACAGGGGGCGGATGAAAAACTGTTTTTT. Translated, it gives CASSPQGADEKLFF.

A single count supports this clone. The V gene is TRBV6-1, the J gene TRBJ2-7; 8 bases map to TRBD2. There are 15 residues in the CDR3. V trimming: 1 base; J trimming: 2 bases; junction bases outside the gene matches: 4. The germline V gene has CDR1 MNHNS and CDR2 SASEGT. CDR3 residues: CASSEVAGTTYEQYF. In DNA form, the CDR3 reads TGTGCCAGCAGTGAAGTAGCGGGAACAACCTACGAGCAGTACTTC.

CDR3 nucleotide sequence: TGTGCCAGTAGTAATCAGGCCTCCGCGAGGAATGAGCAGTTCTTC. Its protein is CASSNQASARNEQFF. The chain has TRBV19 and TRBJ2-1; D uncertain. Germline V gives CDR1 LNHDA, CDR2 SQIVND (reference sequence). The CDR3 consists of 15 residues. V lost 4 bases, J lost 7 bases, and 17 bases lay in between.

The chain uses TRBV2 and TRBJ2-1; D gene unclear. V gave up 4 bases and J gave up 1 base, with 8 bases separating them. The V gene's germline CDR1 is SNHLY and CDR2 FYNNEI. The CDR3 is 14 residues long. DNA for the CDR3: TGTGCCAGCAGTGGAGTCTTATCCTACAATGAGCAGTTCTTC. Its protein product is CASSGVLSYNEQFF.

In its sample, this clone was seen once. The V gene is TRBV5-1, the J gene TRBJ2-5, with 13 nucleotides matching TRBD2. Germline lookup yields CDR1 SGHRS and CDR2 YFSETQ. The trim removed 4 bases at V and 1 base at J, leaving 13 bases unmatched. The CDR3 contains 19 residues. DNA of the CDR3: TGCGCCAGCAGCCCGGGACTAGCGGGATCCCCGTTTACCCAAGAGACCCAGTACTTC. Protein: CASSPGLAGSPFTQETQYF.